The following is a TCR beta chain sequence with its context. In the original analysis: Researchers report that nucleated cell counts were estimated from reference gene primer amplification. TCRdb's copy holds only in-frame clones and misses some; the assay was immunoSEQ multiplex PCR. The DNA gave D and trimming, while V, J and clone size come from that table. The table lists around 53,000 clones, roughly 80% of them singletons, with about 15% in the top ten. This entry belongs to a study of blood T cell repertoires in COVID-19. Study at large: Acute-phase and convalescent COVID-19 samples originated in the United States, Italy and Spain. In each case, the material was cDNA or gDNA derived from T cells, B-cell-depleted T cells, or PBMCs.

Germline V CDR1 and CDR2: MGHRA, YSYEKL. This CDR3 region has 15 residues. Trimming pared 3 bases from V and 5 bases from J, leaving 15 bases between. Specimen: peripheral blood. V and J are TRBV4-1 and TRBJ2-3; D is possibly TRBD2 (6 bases). This TCR derives from a man aged 65 to 85 with active COVID-19. The CDR3 loop is CASSQSRLGRDTQYF. The CDR3 coding sequence is TGCGCCAGCAGCCAGTCTCGACTAGGGCGAGATACGCAGTATTTT.